The 14 T cell receptor beta chains presented below share a single source sample, sequenced in a study of blood T cell repertoires in COVID-19. TCRdb's copy holds only in-frame clones and misses some; the assay was immunoSEQ multiplex PCR. The table lists about 100,000 clones, 90% to 95% of them singletons. Sequencing was performed on peripheral blood. All receptors derive from a man aged 55 to 70 with acute or convalescent COVID-19.

The chain has TRBV30 and TRBJ2-2; 15 nucleotides line up with TRBD2. The germline gives CDR1 GTSNPN, CDR2 SVGIG (reference sequence). This CDR3 has 15 amino acids. V was pared by 3 bases and J by 8 bases, with 4 bases of the junction left unmatched. CDR3 bases: TGTGCCTGGAGGGGACTAGCGGGAGGTTCAGGGGAGCTGTTTTTT. Its protein is CAWRGLAGGSGELFF.

V and J are TRBV4-1 and TRBJ1-2, with TRBD1 as a possible D gene (6 bases). V was clipped by 4 bases and J by 0 bases, with 12 bases between them. The CDR3 contains 15 residues. Germline CDR1 is MGHRA and CDR2 is YSYEKL. The CDR3 sequence: CASSLYRDTNYGYTF. CDR3 nucleotide sequence: TGCGCCAGCAGCCTATACAGGGATACTAACTATGGCTACACCTTC.

The genes are TRBV11-3 and TRBJ1-2; D call uncertain. Trimming took 1 base from V and 6 from J, leaving 3 bases between them. CDR1 SGHNT and CDR2 YENEEA come from the germline V gene. This CDR3 has 11 amino acids. The CDR3 region is CASSLGDGYTF. CDR3 in DNA: TGTGCCAGCAGCTTAGGAGATGGCTACACCTTC.

The count of this clone is one. This chain links TRBV5-1 with TRBJ1-2, with 8 bases aligning to TRBD1. V lost 4 bases, J lost 8 bases, and 4 bases stayed unmatched. The CDR3 extends over 12 amino acids. Looked up from germline, CDR1 is SGHRS and CDR2 is YFSETQ. The DNA for the CDR3 is TGCGCCAGCAGCCTGGACAGGGAAGGCTACACCTTC. Translating it yields CASSLDREGYTF.

This chain connects TRBV19 to TRBJ1-2; possible D gene TRBD1, 5 bases. CDR1 and CDR2 from the germline V gene are LNHDA and SQIVND (reference sequence). This CDR3 has 13 residues. The V end was cut by 5 bases, the J end by 8 bases, with 15 bases between. CDR3 in DNA: TGTGCCAGTAGTGTCAACGGGGGGAGCGGCTACACCTTC. Amino acid sequence: CASSVNGGSGYTF.

The rearrangement uses TRBV29-1 and TRBJ1-1; a possible D gene is TRBD1 (5 bases). Trimming cost V 8 bases and J 1 base, with 17 bases left between them. The CDR3 sequence is 14 residues long. CDR1 SQVTM and CDR2 ANQGSEA come from the germline V gene. CDR3 sequence reads: CSYTSVRGNTEAFF. CDR3 coding DNA: TGCAGCTACACCTCCGTTAGGGGGAACACTGAAGCTTTCTTT.

This chain uses TRBV10-2 with TRBJ2-3, with a weak D call TRBD2 (5 bases). Germline lookup yields CDR1 WSHSY and CDR2 SAAADI. V was trimmed by 3 bases and J by 0 bases, leaving 10 bases between them. This CDR3 spans 15 amino acids. CDR3 sequence: CASSDAGGSTDTQYF. The CDR3 nucleotides read TGCGCCAGCAGTGATGCCGGAGGCAGCACAGATACGCAGTATTTT.

V and J are TRBV2 and TRBJ2-2, with 7 bases aligning to TRBD2. V lost 5 bases and J lost 0; bases outside the gene matches: 24. CDR1 and CDR2 (germline): SNHLY, FYNNEI. The CDR3 contains 22 residues. The CDR3 here is CASSLGGRRQAPGGSNTGELFF. The CDR3 DNA is TGTGCCAGCAGTCTTGGCGGTAGACGGCAGGCCCCGGGGGGATCGAACACCGGGGAGCTGTTTTTT.

The rearrangement uses TRBV28 and TRBJ1-2, with 8 bases fitting TRBD1. The junction had 9 bases not matched to a gene; V was cut back by 3 bases and J by 3 bases. The CDR3 extends over 16 amino acids. Germline V gives CDR1 MDHEN, CDR2 SYDVKM. The CDR3 DNA is TGTGCCAGCAGTTTCCCCGGGGCAGGGGGCGACTATGGCTACACCTTC. Translating gives CASSFPGAGGDYGYTF.

This chain connects TRBV19 to TRBJ2-1, with TRBD2 as a possible D gene (5 bases). The CDR3 is 16 amino acids. The ends were cut back, 0 bases at V and 3 bases at J, with 12 bases in the middle. The germline V gene encodes CDR1 LNHDA and CDR2 SQIVND (reference sequence). The CDR3 protein is CASSIDGGGGYNEQFF. The CDR3 DNA is TGTGCCAGTAGTATAGACGGTGGAGGTGGCTACAATGAGCAGTTCTTC.

J is TRBJ2-5 and V is TRBV20-1; D not certain. CDR3 length: 11 amino acids. Deletions cut 5 bases from V and 2 bases from J, with 6 bases between. The V gene's germline CDR1 is DFQATT and CDR2 SNEGSKA (reference sequence). This chain's CDR3 is CSAATQETQYF. The CDR3 DNA follows: TGCAGTGCTGCGACACAAGAGACCCAGTACTTC.

The rearrangement links TRBV29-1 to TRBJ1-1, with D tentatively TRBD1 (5 bases). The CDR3 spans 12 residues. Germline CDR1 reads SQVTM; CDR2 reads ANQGSEA. V was trimmed by 2 bases and J by 10 bases, leaving 14 bases between them. CDR3 coding DNA: TGCAGCGTTGAACGGCAGGGAATTAGAGCTTTCTTT. This translates into CSVERQGIRAFF.

The rearrangement joins TRBV10-2 to TRBJ1-1, with a weak D call TRBD1 (6 bases). V was shortened by 7 bases and J by 0 bases, with 15 bases between the two germline ends. The V gene's germline CDR1 is WSHSY and CDR2 SAAADI. The CDR3 sequence is 15 residues long. The CDR3 DNA sequence: TGCGCCAGCAAAGGAGACAGGTTCATGAACACTGAAGCTTTCTTT. This codes for CASKGDRFMNTEAFF.

This clone was picked up a small number of times. The chain carries TRBV19 and TRBJ2-1; 10 positions match TRBD2. There are 17 residues in the CDR3. The trim removed 6 bases at V and 0 bases at J, leaving 8 bases unmatched. Germline V gene lookup returns CDR1 LNHDA and CDR2 SQIVND (reference sequence). CDR3 residues: CASSQRPSGSSYNEQFF. For the CDR3, the DNA is TGTGCCAGTAGCCAACGTCCTAGCGGGAGCTCCTACAATGAGCAGTTCTTC.